Sequencing of this T cell receptor (beta chain) was carried out in a study of STAT5B mutations in CD4+ large granular lymphocyte leukemia. Germline V gene data show CDR1 as MNHEY and CDR2 as SVGAGI. The CDR3 extends over 15 amino acids. Germline trimming cut 0 bases from V and 5 bases from J; bases unmatched to any gene: 5. The survey-level immunoSEQ assay was used. Sequencing was performed with immunoSEQ multiplex PCR; in TCRdb, only in-frame clones are kept and a portion is missing. The sample shows over 30,000 clones, nearly 90% of them seen only once. Note on this clone: Its antigen is currently unknown.

General study results and limits: Top patient clones used TRBV06 genes more often: 8/27 versus 2/35 in controls. CD4-sorted patient repertoires seemed more clonal than healthy CD4+ repertoires.

The sequence was collected from a human donor in good health. The chain is built from TRBV6-5 and TRBJ2-5; TRBD1 aligns across 8 bases. Sequencing was performed on CD4+ T cells from blood buffy coats. CDR3 protein: CASSYSSRGRETQYF. The CDR3 DNA reads as TGTGCCAGCAGTTACTCGAGCAGGGGGCGGGAGACCCAGTACTTC.